This T cell receptor beta chain is from a study of blood T cell repertoires in COVID-19 (dated by TCRdb to the early 2020s). Turning to the overall study: Samples covering the acute and convalescent phases of COVID-19 were provided by collaborators in the United States, Italy and Spain. Nearly every sample came with metadata listing a de-identified subject ID, COVID-19 status, age in years and sex. Samples came from the ongoing ImmuneRACE study (first 160 participants) plus 1,254 subjects from 6 global collaborators. Where HLA class I and class II types were available, the types were taken from metadata supplied by the sample provider, not from assay-based typing. The prospective study material was composed of cDNA or gDNA derived from T cells, B-cell-depleted T cells, or PBMCs. The repertoires were released in a freely available public database meant as a resource for research on the immune response to SARS-CoV-2. Subjects who had been exposed to COVID-19, were actively infected with it, or had recovered from it provided the deeply sampled blood TCRbeta repertoires that made up the dataset.

Broad study findings and their caveats: Clinical and demographic metadata were provided uncurated, with the amount varying by source and participant.

From a lookup of the germline V gene, CDR1 and CDR2 are MNHEY and SVGEGT. The germline V end is reduced by 0 bases and the J end by 5 bases; junction bases left unmatched: 8. The CDR3, cysteine through phenylalanine, is 17 amino acids long. Solely the CDR3 DNA is kept, with 51 bases framed from the first base. Comment on this clone: The antigen it recognizes is unknown. Within one base of it there is no much larger clone, and no base qualities were kept.

The immunoSEQ Assay, a bias-controlled multiplex PCR, was used to amplify TCRbeta CDR3 regions from genomic DNA. From the authors' description of their analysis: Within the assay, amplification of reference gene primers was used to estimate how many nucleated cells each sample contained. Sequence reads were collapsed and filtered to measure the absolute abundance of every unique TCRbeta CDR3 rearrangement. For each sample, productive Simpson clonality was calculated as the square root of Simpson's diversity index over productive rearrangements. Not all clones reach the TCRdb copy of this immuneACCESS table, which keeps in-frame sequences only. Checked studies attribute under half of the gap to unresolved V genes and leave the rest unexplained. From that table come the V and J calls and clone size; the DNA was used to work out D and trimming. This sample comprises some 300,000 clones, around 91% of them detected only once. The biggest ten clones account for around 4.5% of the sample.

Enrolling through a virtual design, the prospective study's participants ranged in age from about 18 to 89 years and lived across 24 United States geographic areas. In the prospective study, participants were assigned to cohorts based on the clinical history participants reported in a screening survey and a study questionnaire. Mobile phlebotomists in the prospective study collected whole blood, serum and a nasopharyngeal or oropharyngeal swab from every participant. Additional blood draws and questionnaires over a 2-month period could optionally be provided by prospective study participants. Before DNA extraction, blood samples from the prospective study were shipped at room temperature or frozen.

The source material was PBMCs or T cells enriched from blood (not recorded which). The sequence derives from a woman aged 18 to 35 with acute COVID-19. The chain was built from TRBV6-2 or TRBV6-3 and TRBJ2-7, and TRBD2 aligns with 12 junction nucleotides. The nucleotides read TGTGCCAGCAGTTACTCGTCAAGGACTAGCGGGAACCACGAGCAGTACTTC. It translates as CASSYSSRTSGNHEQYF.